The sequence of this T cell receptor (beta chain) was determined in a study of T cells in tuberculosis listed by TCRdb under 2018. Some background on the complete study: To characterize T cells specific for the mycobacterial lipid antigen glucose monomycolate (GMM), the study used CD1B tetramers together with high-throughput TCR immunosequencing. In a South African clinical cohort, IGRA-negative adolescents, IGRA-positive adolescents with latent tuberculosis and adults with active tuberculosis were compared, with fewer than eleven people in each group. Results the study describes overall, beyond this receptor: Clinical samples were selected based on which cryopreserved specimens were available, and the active tuberculosis cases were adults whereas the controls were adolescents. The smaller NN-distances in active tuberculosis patients were driven in part by shorter CDR3-alpha lengths, while the difference seen for TCR-beta was not statistically significant. An accuracy of about 90% (AUROC approximately 0.93) was reached by a classifier using the diverse GMM-specific repertoire, compared with 60% to 70% accuracy when GEM motif frequencies were used. Active tuberculosis TCR-alpha repertoires showed smaller mean NN-distances to GMM-specific TCRs than IGRA-negative controls, suggesting clonal expansion of these TCRs.

Worth noting for this clone: This receptor's antigen is unknown. Per-base qualities were not stored, and no clone one base away is much larger.

The immunoSEQ multiplex PCR assay was used to generate TCR libraries, with TCR-beta and/or TCR-alpha/delta assays applied to each sample. The Illumina high-throughput platform was used to sequence the amplified TCR libraries. The authors processed their data as follows. Clustering and dimensionality reduction were performed using pairwise TCRdist distances among GMM-specific receptors from ex vivo sorted or in vitro expanded T cells. Each clinical repertoire was scored by mean NN-distance, the average TCRdist to the nearest 10% of tetramer-positive reference sequences. To compute GEM TCR motif frequency, the fraction of unique TCRs matching known GEM sequences by V/J usage and CDR3 length was calculated. Active tuberculosis was classified by linear discriminant analysis with leave-one-out cross-validation, implemented in scikit-learn. As stored in TCRdb, this immuneACCESS dataset retains in-frame rearrangements with V and J assigned. A fraction of the clones does not appear; measured against another copy, unresolved V genes explain less than half of the discrepancy, and the remainder lacks a known reason. V and J calls and clone size follow that table, whereas D and trimming were derived from the DNA. In this sample the table shows roughly 28,000 clones, around 90% of which occur a single time. Approximately 6.6% of the sample rests with the top ten.

At study entry, adolescents were screened for latent tuberculosis infection using a tuberculin skin test and the QuantiFERON-TB GOLD In-Tube IGRA. Immunosequencing was performed on unsorted cryopreserved PBMC, with some 91,000 T cells per clinical donor covered on average. Eleven high schools in the Worcester region of the Western Cape, South Africa, served as enrollment sites for adolescents aged 12 to 18 years. Approximately 10 adolescents infected with M. tuberculosis and ten uninfected adolescents were chosen and matched for age and sex. Adolescent PBMC were isolated from freshly drawn heparinized blood by density centrifugation and cryopreserved. This sequence was found in a donor aged 5-35 years with latent tuberculosis or without tuberculosis infection. Sequenced: PBMCs.

The CDR3 protein: CASSQGEVGNTEAFF. At the DNA level, the sequence is TGCGCCAGCAGCCAAGGCGAAGTCGGGAACACTGAAGCTTTCTTT. The V gene is TRBV4-3 and the J gene is TRBJ1-1; the D gene lacks a confident call. The CDR3, from cysteine to phenylalanine, totals 15 residues. Only the CDR3 part of the read is kept: 45 bases, read in frame from the first base. The junction carries 10 bases between V and J, which are trimmed by 1 base and 1 base respectively. The germline V gene supplies CDR1 LGHNA and CDR2 YSLEER.